Listed below are T cell receptor beta chains from one sample, sequenced in a study of cytomegalovirus exposure and HLA in healthy donors. Sequencing was performed with immunoSEQ multiplex PCR; in TCRdb, only in-frame clones are kept and a portion is missing. The sample lists about 190,000 clones, 75% to 90% occurring once. The specimen was PBMCs. The receptors stem from a woman in her 30s in good health and CMV-seronegative. The CDR3 runs from the conserved cysteine through the conserved F or W. A D gene is named only where the DNA matches it firmly. Expanded clones are given a class, and other clones once, few, many or no size at all.

.	TRBV6-1	.	TRBJ1-4	CASSENTGSTGKLFF	TGTGCCAGCAGTGAAAATACAGGGTCGACCGGAAAACTGTTTTTT
.	TRBV5-5	.	TRBJ2-7	CASSLEVRISSYEQYF	TGTGCCAGCAGCTTGGAAGTCAGAATCAGCTCCTACGAGCAGTACTTC
.	TRBV5-4	TRBD2	TRBJ2-5	CASSGGGGYLQETQYF	TGTGCCAGCAGCGGCGGGGGGGGTTACCTCCAAGAGACCCAGTACTTC
.	TRBV18	.	TRBJ2-1	CASSPGLYNEQFF	TGTGCCAGCTCACCTGGACTTTATAATGAGCAGTTCTTC
.	TRBV28	.	TRBJ2-1	CASSPPQGLGNEQFF	TGTGCCAGCAGTCCCCCCCAGGGTTTGGGAAATGAGCAGTTCTTC
.	TRBV7-9	.	TRBJ2-5	CASSLGGTQETQYF	TGTGCCAGCAGCTTAGGGGGGACTCAAGAGACCCAGTACTTC
.	TRBV18	.	TRBJ1-1	CASSPPDRLNTEAFF	TGTGCCAGCTCACCACCGGACAGACTAAACACTGAAGCTTTCTTT
.	TRBV7-8	.	TRBJ2-4	CASSYTGTGIAKNIQYF	TGTGCCAGCAGCTACACAGGGACGGGGATAGCCAAAAACATTCAGTACTTC
.	TRBV27	.	TRBJ1-1	CASSLSVNTEAFF	TGTGCCAGCAGTTTGTCAGTGAACACTGAAGCTTTCTTT
.	TRBV6-6	TRBD2	TRBJ2-1	CASSPWTSGRNEQFF	TGTGCCAGCAGTCCCTGGACTAGCGGGCGCAATGAGCAGTTCTTC
.	TRBV28	TRBD2	TRBJ2-7	CASSRSGSSSYEQYF	TGTGCCAGTAGCAGGAGCGGGAGTAGCTCCTACGAGCAGTACTTC
.	TRBV7-3	.	TRBJ1-2	CASTQPSQGPPRGNYGYTF	TGTGCCAGCACCCAGCCCTCGCAGGGACCTCCAAGGGGGAACTATGGCTACACCTTC
.	TRBV19	.	TRBJ2-1	CASTRGDRNYNEQFF	TGTGCCAGTACCCGCGGGGACAGAAATTACAATGAGCAGTTCTTC
.	TRBV27	TRBD1	TRBJ2-7	CASRPGQGAGEQYF	TGTGCCAGCAGGCCGGGACAGGGGGCTGGTGAGCAGTACTTC
.	TRBV7-6	TRBD2	TRBJ2-1	CASSTLAGSGYNEQFF	TGTGCCAGCAGTACACTAGCGGGGTCTGGCTACAATGAGCAGTTCTTC
.	TRBV7-3	TRBD2	TRBJ2-1	CASSDSGASYNEQFF	TGTGCCAGCAGCGACAGCGGGGCTTCCTACAATGAGCAGTTCTTC
.	TRBV27	.	TRBJ2-7	CASSSDGYGRQYF	TGTGCCAGCAGTTCTGACGGATACGGGAGGCAGTACTTC
.	TRBV15	TRBD2	TRBJ2-1	CATSRDLSGTREQFF	TGTGCCACCAGCAGAGATCTTAGCGGGACGAGGGAGCAGTTCTTC
.	TRBV2	TRBD1	TRBJ2-3	CASKPGQTTDTQYF	TGTGCCAGTAAACCGGGACAGACCACAGATACGCAGTATTTT
.	TRBV7-2	TRBD2	TRBJ2-1	CASSPTSGIANEQFF	TGTGCCAGCAGCCCGACTAGCGGGATTGCAAATGAGCAGTTCTTC
.	TRBV9	TRBD2	TRBJ2-3	CASSVVAGGPLATQYF	TGTGCCAGCAGCGTAGTAGCGGGAGGGCCGCTAGCTACGCAGTATTTT
.	TRBV10-2	TRBD1	TRBJ2-2	CASRLDRGAGELFF	TGCGCCAGCAGATTGGACAGGGGAGCCGGGGAGCTGTTTTTT
.	TRBV2	.	TRBJ2-7	CASSWQGSTYEQYF	TGTGCCAGCAGTTGGCAGGGGTCGACCTACGAGCAGTACTTC
.	TRBV5-1	.	TRBJ1-1	CASSLGGTSNTEAFF	TGCGCCAGCAGCTTGGGGGGGACATCGAACACTGAAGCTTTCTTT
.	TRBV7-7	.	TRBJ2-1	CASSLGTRGEQFF	TGTGCTAGCAGCTTAGGTACGCGAGGTGAGCAGTTCTTC
once	TRBV28	.	TRBJ1-5	CASISGYVQPQHF	TGTGCCAGCATTTCAGGGTACGTCCAGCCCCAGCATTTT
.	TRBV2	.	TRBJ1-5	CASSESGNQPQHF	TGTGCCAGCAGTGAATCGGGCAATCAGCCCCAGCATTTT
.	TRBV29-1	TRBD1	TRBJ1-1	CSVRGLEAFF	TGCAGCGTCAGGGGGCTTGAAGCTTTCTTT
.	TRBV6-1	TRBD1	TRBJ2-7	CASSETGTAYEQYF	TGTGCCAGCAGTGAGACCGGGACAGCCTACGAGCAGTACTTC
.	TRBV2	.	TRBJ2-5	CASSELSGGLETQYF	TGTGCCAGCAGTGAATTAAGTGGCGGTTTGGAGACCCAGTACTTC
.	TRBV28	.	TRBJ2-7	CASSPIYQETSYEQYF	TGTGCCAGCAGCCCCATTTACCAAGAAACATCCTACGAGCAGTACTTC
few	TRBV29-1	.	TRBJ2-5	CSVGELQGWETQYF	TGCAGCGTTGGGGAACTACAGGGCTGGGAGACCCAGTACTTC
.	TRBV6-4	.	TRBJ2-1	CASSVVGQANEQFF	TGTGCCAGCAGTGTTGTTGGTCAGGCAAATGAGCAGTTCTTC
.	TRBV18	TRBD1	TRBJ2-7	CASSPMGQGRVYEQYF	TGTGCCAGCTCACCGATGGGACAGGGAAGAGTTTACGAGCAGTACTTC
.	TRBV6-1	TRBD1	TRBJ2-7	CASSETGGSEQYF	TGTGCCAGCAGTGAAACAGGGGGATCCGAGCAGTACTTC